This T cell receptor (beta chain) was found in a study of blood T cell repertoires in COVID-19. About the study: Whether acute or convalescent, the COVID-19 samples came from the United States, Italy and Spain. PBMCs, B-cell-depleted T cells, or T cells were the source of the cDNA or gDNA that made up the material.

Trimming cost V 7 bases and J 3 bases, with 13 bases left between them. The CDR3 extends over 14 amino acids. The germline V gene encodes CDR1 MNHEY and CDR2 SVGAGI. In the original analysis: Amplified reference gene primers provided the basis for estimating nucleated cell counts. Repertoires were generated with immunoSEQ multiplex PCR, while TCRdb's copy carries only in-frame clones and drops some. The DNA gave D and trimming, while V, J and clone size come from that table. This sample has over 30,000 clones, with 81% found just once. The chain uses TRBV6-5 and TRBJ1-5; tentative D call: TRBD1 (6 bases). The source material was peripheral blood. The clonotype originates from a man aged 80 or over with active or convalescent COVID-19. Written as DNA, the CDR3 is TGTGCCAGCATCCCCGGACAGATCAATCAGCCCCAGCATTTT. As protein: CASIPGQINQPQHF.